This TCR beta chain was found in a study of blood T cells in healthy people across ages. This clonotype was observed many times. PCR was performed a second time for about 7 to 12 cycles using a sample-barcoded 5' primer and a J-beta primer mix. TCRdb re-analysed the 5' RACE reads in MiXCR, keeping a single row per CDR3 protein. This repertoire shows about 380,000 distinct CDR3 sequences, approximately 51% found once; its top ten account for 51%. The sequence derives from a man between 60 and 75 years old in good health. The sequenced sample consisted of blood.

The CDR3 DNA follows: TGTGCCAGCAGCTTAGCCCGACAGGATCGGACGCAGTATTTT. Amino acid sequence: CASSLARQDRTQYF. V and J are TRBV7-2 and TRBJ2-3, with D possibly matching TRBD1 (6 bases). CDR1 SGHTA and CDR2 FQGNSA come from the germline V gene. The CDR3 totals 14 residues. V was cut by 0 bases and J by 9 bases, with 13 bases left in between.